This entry describes one TCR beta chain. The sample is drawn from a study of technical replicates of blood from several donors. CDR1 SGHVS and CDR2 FNYEAQ come from the germline V gene. The CDR3 runs to 19 residues. Trimming took 0 bases from V and 1 from J; bases not matched to a gene: 11. Data came from immunoSEQ multiplex PCR; TCRdb stores just in-frame clones and leaves some out. The sample holds 45,000 to 55,000 clones, 94% seen once. V is TRBV7-6 and J is TRBJ2-3; 9 bases match TRBD2. Sequenced sample: T cells isolated from PBMCs. The clonotype comes from a human donor in good health. CDR3: CASSLALWASGARTDTQYF. In DNA form, the CDR3 reads TGTGCCAGCAGCTTAGCGCTATGGGCTAGCGGGGCGCGCACAGATACGCAGTATTTT.